What follows are 12 T cell receptor beta chains derived from one specimen sequenced in a study of a mutant IDH1 vaccine in newly diagnosed glioma. Noted time point: baseline, week 1 (first vaccination visit). As to treatment: pre-vaccination baseline after standard-of-care therapy. Libraries were prepared by immunoSEQ multiplex PCR; TCRdb keeps only in-frame clonotypes and omits some of them. Found here are approximately 92,000 clones, around three quarters of them singletons; the top ten hold approximately 7.9%. The specimen was PBMCs, collected from a glioma patient treated with radiotherapy, temozolomide or both. These receptor sequences come from a man aged 40-49 years with glioma.

J is TRBJ2-7 and V is TRBV18; TRBD2 is a possible D gene (5 bases). This CDR3 is 14 amino acids long. The V gene's germline CDR1 is KGHSH and CDR2 LQKENI. Trimming took 4 bases from V and 2 from J, leaving 12 bases between them. The CDR3 sequence is CASSQGLDTYEQYF. The CDR3 nucleotides read TGTGCCAGCTCACAAGGACTGGATACCTACGAGCAGTACTTC.

This clone has just one count. The rearrangement links TRBV27 to TRBJ2-2, with D possibly matching TRBD2 (5 bases). The germline V gene has CDR1 MNHEY and CDR2 SMNVEV (reference sequence). V lost 6 bases to trimming and J lost 1 base, with 12 bases between them. The CDR3 extends over 15 amino acids. This CDR3 is CASSFYAGNTGELFF. In DNA form, the CDR3 reads TGTGCCAGCAGCTTTTACGCGGGGAACACCGGGGAGCTGTTTTTT.

This chain connects TRBV11-2 to TRBJ2-7, with TRBD1 as a possible D gene (5 bases). The V gene's germline CDR1 is SGHAT and CDR2 FQNNGV. Trimming cost V 5 bases and J 0 bases, with 17 bases left between them. The length of the CDR3 is 16 residues. As DNA, the CDR3 is TGTGCCAGCAGCCTGTGGGGCGTCCAACCCTCCTACGAGCAGTACTTC. Translating gives CASSLWGVQPSYEQYF.

The chain joins TRBV5-4 to TRBJ1-2; perhaps TRBD1 as D (6 bases). The CDR3 runs 15 residues. Germline V CDR1 and CDR2: SGHNT, YYREEE (reference sequence). With 3 bases removed from V and 4 bases from J, the gap between germline ends came to 16 bases. The CDR3 DNA is TGTGCCAGCAGCTCTGACAGGTTTAGCTTCTATGGCTACACCTTC. Translating gives CASSSDRFSFYGYTF.

V is TRBV7-2 and J is TRBJ2-5; weak D call: TRBD2 (5 bases). This CDR3 has 15 residues. V was trimmed by 1 base and J by 5 bases, leaving 14 bases between them. The germline V gene has CDR1 SGHTA and CDR2 FQGNSA. The CDR3 nucleotides read TGTGCCAGCAGCTTAGTGAGCGGAGCCGGGGAGACCCAGTACTTC. Its protein is CASSLVSGAGETQYF.

The chain links TRBV18 to TRBJ1-1; weak D call: TRBD1 (5 bases). V lost 4 bases and J 1 base, leaving 10 bases between the germline ends. The CDR3 has 14 amino acids. From germline, CDR1 is KGHSH and CDR2 LQKENI. The CDR3 nucleotides are TGTGCCAGCTCACAAAACGACAGGAACACTGAAGCTTTCTTT. Translating gives CASSQNDRNTEAFF.

The chain joins TRBV9 to TRBJ1-2; 10 bases align to TRBD1. This CDR3 comprises 14 residues. CDR1 and CDR2 from the germline V gene are SGDLS and YYNGEE. V shed 6 bases, J shed 8 bases, and the junction held 10 bases outside the gene matches. CDR3 coding DNA: TGTGCCAGCACCGAAACCGGGACAGGGGTCGGCTACACCTTC. Its translation is CASTETGTGVGYTF.

The CDR3 sequence is CAAGGQGDTDTQYF. The DNA for the CDR3 is TGCGCCGCCGGGGGACAGGGGGACACAGATACGCAGTATTTT. The V gene is TRBV10-2, the J gene TRBJ2-3, with TRBD1 matching over 11 bases. CDR3 length: 14 residues. Germline V CDR1 and CDR2: WSHSY, SAAADI. J lost 2 bases, V lost 11 bases, and 6 bases had no gene match.

The V gene is TRBV6-4, the J gene TRBJ2-3, with 16 nucleotides matching TRBD2. V shed 6 bases and J 9 bases; nucleotides not matched to a gene: 6. Germline V gene sequence: CDR1 MRHNA, CDR2 SNTAGT. The CDR3 spans 15 residues. In DNA form, the CDR3 reads TGTGCCAGCAGCCCCGGGACTAGCGGGGGGGAGACGCAGTATTTT. Its translation: CASSPGTSGGETQYF.

With respect to this clone: At one boundary the junction diverges from the germline segment, which might be a read error. The chain carries TRBV10-3 and TRBJ1-2; D call uncertain. Per the germline V gene, CDR1 is ENHRY and CDR2 is SYGVKD. The CDR3 loop spans 14 amino acids. The CDR3 region is CAVSESANPSGYTF. The DNA of the CDR3 is TGTGCCGTCAGTGAGTCTGCAAATCCCTCTGGCTACACCTTC.

The chain has TRBV25-1 and TRBJ2-2; D remains ambiguous. The V and J ends lost 5 bases and 4 bases respectively, with 5 bases between them. The CDR3 is 12 amino acids. CDR1 is MGHDK and CDR2 is SYGVNS in the germline V gene. In DNA form, the CDR3 reads TGTGCCAGCAGTCCAATCACCGGGGAGCTGTTTTTT. Translation: CASSPITGELFF.

The chain combines TRBV9 with TRBJ2-7; D possibly corresponds to TRBD2 (5 bases). Trimming cost V 0 bases and J 3 bases, with 7 bases left between them. CDR3 size: 13 residues. Germline loops: CDR1 SGDLS, CDR2 YYNGEE. CDR3 sequence (DNA): TGTGCCAGCAGCGTAGCTAGCAGCTACGAGCAGTACTTC. It encodes CASSVASSYEQYF.